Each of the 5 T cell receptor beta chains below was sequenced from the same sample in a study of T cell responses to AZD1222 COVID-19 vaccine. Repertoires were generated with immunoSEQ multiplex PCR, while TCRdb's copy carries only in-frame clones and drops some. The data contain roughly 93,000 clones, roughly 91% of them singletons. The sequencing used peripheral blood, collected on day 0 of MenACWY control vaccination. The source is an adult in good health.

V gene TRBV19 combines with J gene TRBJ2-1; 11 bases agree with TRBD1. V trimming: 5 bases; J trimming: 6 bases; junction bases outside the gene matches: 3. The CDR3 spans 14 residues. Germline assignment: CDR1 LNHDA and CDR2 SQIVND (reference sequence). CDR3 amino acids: CASSGQGAPNEQFF. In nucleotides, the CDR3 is TGTGCCAGTAGTGGACAGGGGGCGCCCAATGAGCAGTTCTTC.

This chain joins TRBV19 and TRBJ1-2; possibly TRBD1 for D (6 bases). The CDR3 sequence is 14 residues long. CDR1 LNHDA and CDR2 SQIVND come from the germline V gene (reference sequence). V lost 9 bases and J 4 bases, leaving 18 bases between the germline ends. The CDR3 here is CASEPGATVYGYTF. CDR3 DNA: TGTGCCAGCGAGCCGGGGGCTACCGTCTATGGCTACACCTTC.

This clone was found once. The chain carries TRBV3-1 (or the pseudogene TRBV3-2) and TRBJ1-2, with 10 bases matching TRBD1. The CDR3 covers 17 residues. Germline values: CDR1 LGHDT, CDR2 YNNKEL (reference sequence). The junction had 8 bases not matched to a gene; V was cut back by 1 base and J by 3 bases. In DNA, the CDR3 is TGTGCCAGCAGCCAAGTAGCAGGGACAGGGGCCGACTATGGCTACACCTTC. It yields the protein CASSQVAGTGADYGYTF.

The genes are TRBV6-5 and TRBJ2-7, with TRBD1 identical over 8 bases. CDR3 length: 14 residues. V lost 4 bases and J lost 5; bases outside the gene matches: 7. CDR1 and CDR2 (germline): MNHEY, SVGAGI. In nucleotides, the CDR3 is TGTGCCAGCAGTTTACGGGACAGGCTGGACGAGCAGTACTTC. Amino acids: CASSLRDRLDEQYF.

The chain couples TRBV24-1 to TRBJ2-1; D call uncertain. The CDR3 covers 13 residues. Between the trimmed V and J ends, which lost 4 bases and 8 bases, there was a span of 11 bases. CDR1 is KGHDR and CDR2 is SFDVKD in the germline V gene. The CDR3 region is CATSDPLEDEQFF. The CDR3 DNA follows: TGTGCCACCAGTGACCCCCTAGAGGATGAGCAGTTCTTC.